One sample yielded the 2 T cell receptor beta chains listed below, sequenced in a study of CD8 T cells in Susac syndrome. It was with random hexamers that 0.5 to 1 ug RNA was reverse transcribed. One entry per CDR3 protein, called by TCRdb with MiXCR from the immunoSEQ multiplex PCR reads. Counted here are 150,000 to 200,000 distinct CDR3 sequences, approximately 93% occurring once; the ten biggest clones make up 0.1%. Sequenced material: CD4+ T cells from PBMCs. The receptor set was obtained from a human donor in good health.

V usage is TRBV6-6 and J usage is TRBJ2-7, with 8 bases aligning to TRBD1. CDR1 is MNHNY and CDR2 is SVGAGI in the germline V gene (reference sequence). J was trimmed by 2 bases and V by 4 bases; bases with no gene match: 10. CDR3 length equals 16 residues. CDR3 sequence (DNA): TGTGCCAGCAGTTCAATATCAGGGGGCAGGGCCTACGAGCAGTACTTC. This encodes CASSSISGGRAYEQYF.

This clonotype was seen once. The V call is TRBV20-1, the J call TRBJ1-5, with D hard to call. The length of the CDR3 is 12 residues. In germline, CDR1 is DFQATT, CDR2 SNEGSKA (reference sequence). V lost 1 base, J lost 6 bases, and 7 bases lay in between. The CDR3 protein is CSARVRAQPQHF. CDR3 DNA sequence: TGCAGTGCTAGAGTTAGGGCTCAGCCCCAGCATTTT.